The TCR beta chain described here comes from a study of blood T cell repertoires in COVID-19 (dated by TCRdb to between 2020 and 2021). At the level of the whole study: The collaborator samples originated in the United States, Italy and Spain and spanned the acute and convalescent phases of COVID-19. Where available, HLA class I and class II types were obtained from metadata supplied by the sample provider rather than from assay-based typing. Subjects who had been exposed to COVID-19, were actively infected with it, or had recovered from it provided the deeply sampled blood TCRbeta repertoires that made up the dataset. The repertoires were made available in a free public database intended to serve as a resource for research on the immune response to SARS-CoV-2. The samples were drawn from two sources: the first 160 participants of the ongoing ImmuneRACE study, and some 1,300 subjects contributed by 6 global collaborators. Nearly every sample came with metadata listing a de-identified subject ID, COVID-19 status, age in years and sex. The prospective study material was composed of cDNA or gDNA derived from T cells, B-cell-depleted T cells, or PBMCs.

TCRbeta CDR3 regions were amplified from genomic DNA by means of the immunoSEQ Assay, a bias-controlled multiplex PCR. The paper's data handling went like this. Within the assay, amplification of reference gene primers was used to estimate how many nucleated cells each sample contained. Sequence reads were collapsed and filtered to measure the absolute abundance of every unique TCRbeta CDR3 rearrangement. For each sample, productive Simpson clonality was calculated by taking the square root of Simpson's diversity index across productive rearrangements. TCRdb provides this immuneACCESS table in a form limited to in-frame rearrangements. Some clones are lacking; in checked studies, under half of them reflect an unresolved V gene, and why the rest are absent is not known. That table is the source of V, J and clone size, and D and trimming were worked out from the DNA. The sample includes 200,000 to 250,000 clones, with about nine tenths observed a single time. The ten largest clones take up more than 1.5% of the sample.

Participants in the prospective study were aged roughly 18 to 100 years, lived in 20 to 25 United States geographic areas, and enrolled through a virtual design. To assign participants to cohorts, the prospective study relied on clinical history that participants themselves reported in a screening survey and a study questionnaire. For ImmuneRACE Cohort 3, a participant was defined as recovered based on two consecutive negative NP/OP PCR tests, clearance by a healthcare professional, or resolution of symptoms. Each participant in the prospective study had whole blood, serum and a nasopharyngeal or oropharyngeal swab collected by mobile phlebotomists. Over a roughly two-month period, participants in the prospective study had the option of providing additional blood draws and questionnaires. Before DNA extraction, blood samples from the prospective study were shipped at room temperature or frozen.

V was cut back by 1 base and J by 5 bases, leaving a gap of 11 bases between them. The germline V gene (reference sequence) supplies CDR1 LGHDT and CDR2 YNNKEL. The CDR3 measures 14 amino acids from cysteine to phenylalanine. The entry retains the CDR3 DNA only, 42 bases that are in frame from base 1. The research as a whole found: Clinical and demographic metadata were provided uncurated, with the amount varying by source and participant.

With respect to this clone: This receptor's antigen is unknown. One base away there is no much larger clone; base qualities are not given.

The sample was PBMCs or T cells enriched from blood (not recorded which). The receptor was isolated from a man aged 35 to 55 who had recovered from COVID-19. The chain couples TRBV3-1 (or the pseudogene TRBV3-2) to TRBJ2-5; the D gene is possibly TRBD1, with 5 bases matching. The CDR3 here reads CASSQVVAGETQYF. At the DNA level, the sequence is TGTGCCAGCAGCCAAGTCGTAGCAGGGGAGACCCAGTACTTC.